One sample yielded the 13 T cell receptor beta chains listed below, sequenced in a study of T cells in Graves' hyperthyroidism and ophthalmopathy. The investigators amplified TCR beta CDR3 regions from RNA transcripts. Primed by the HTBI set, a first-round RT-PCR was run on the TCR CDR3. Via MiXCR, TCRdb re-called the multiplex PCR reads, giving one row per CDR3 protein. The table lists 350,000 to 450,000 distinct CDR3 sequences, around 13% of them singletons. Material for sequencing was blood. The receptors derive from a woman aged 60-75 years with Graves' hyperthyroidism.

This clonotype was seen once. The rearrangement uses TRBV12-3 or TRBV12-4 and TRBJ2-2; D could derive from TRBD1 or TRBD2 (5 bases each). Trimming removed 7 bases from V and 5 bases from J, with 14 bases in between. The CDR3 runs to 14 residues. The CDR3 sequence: CASTPRGATGELFF. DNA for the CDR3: TGTGCCAGCACCCCCAGAGGGGCAACCGGGGAGCTGTTTTTT.

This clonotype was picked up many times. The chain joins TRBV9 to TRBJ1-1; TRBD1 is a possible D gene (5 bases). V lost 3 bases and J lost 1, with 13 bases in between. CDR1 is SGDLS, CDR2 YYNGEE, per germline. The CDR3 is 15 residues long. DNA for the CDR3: TGTGCCAGCAGCGCCTTACCTCAGGGGAACACTGAAGCTTTCTTT. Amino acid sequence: CASSALPQGNTEAFF.

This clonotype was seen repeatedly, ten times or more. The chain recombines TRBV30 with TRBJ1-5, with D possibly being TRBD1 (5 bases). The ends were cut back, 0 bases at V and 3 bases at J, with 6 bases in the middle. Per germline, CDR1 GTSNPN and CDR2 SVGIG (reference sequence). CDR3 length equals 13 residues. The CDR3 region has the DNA TGTGCCTGGAGTGTACAGGACAATCAGCCCCAGCATTTT. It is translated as CAWSVQDNQPQHF.

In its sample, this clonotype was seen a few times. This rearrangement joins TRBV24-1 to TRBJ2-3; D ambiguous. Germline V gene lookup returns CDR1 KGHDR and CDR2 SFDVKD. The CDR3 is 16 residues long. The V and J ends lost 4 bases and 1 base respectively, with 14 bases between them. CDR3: CATSDPKGRGTDTQYF. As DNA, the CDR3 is TGTGCCACCAGTGACCCTAAAGGTCGCGGCACAGATACGCAGTATTTT.

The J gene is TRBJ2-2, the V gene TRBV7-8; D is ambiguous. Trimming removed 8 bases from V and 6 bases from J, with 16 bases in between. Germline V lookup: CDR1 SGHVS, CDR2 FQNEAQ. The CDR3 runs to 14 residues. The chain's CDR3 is CASLLFQIAGELFF. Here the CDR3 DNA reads TGTGCCAGCCTCCTTTTTCAAATCGCCGGGGAGCTGTTTTTT.

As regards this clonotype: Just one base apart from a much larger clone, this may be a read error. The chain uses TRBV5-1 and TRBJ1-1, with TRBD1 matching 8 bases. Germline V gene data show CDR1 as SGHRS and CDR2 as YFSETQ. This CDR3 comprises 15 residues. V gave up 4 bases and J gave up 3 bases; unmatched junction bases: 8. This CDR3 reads CASSQQGGKDTEAFF. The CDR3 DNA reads TGCGCCAGCAGCCAACAGGGGGGAAAGGACACTGAAGCTTTCTTT.

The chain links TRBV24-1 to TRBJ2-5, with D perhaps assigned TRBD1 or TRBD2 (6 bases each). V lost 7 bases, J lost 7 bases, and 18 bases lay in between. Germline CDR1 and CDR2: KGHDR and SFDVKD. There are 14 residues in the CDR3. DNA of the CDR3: TGTGCCACCAGGGGCCGGGGGCCCCGGGGGACCCAGTACTTC. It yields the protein CATRGRGPRGTQYF.

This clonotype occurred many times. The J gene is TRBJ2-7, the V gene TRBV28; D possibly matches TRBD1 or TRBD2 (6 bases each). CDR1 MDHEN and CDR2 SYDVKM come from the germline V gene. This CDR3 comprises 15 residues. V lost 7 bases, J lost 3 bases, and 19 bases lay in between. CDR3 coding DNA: TGTGCCAGCACCCCTTCGTACGGGGGCGGCTACGAGCAGTACTTC. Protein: CASTPSYGGGYEQYF.

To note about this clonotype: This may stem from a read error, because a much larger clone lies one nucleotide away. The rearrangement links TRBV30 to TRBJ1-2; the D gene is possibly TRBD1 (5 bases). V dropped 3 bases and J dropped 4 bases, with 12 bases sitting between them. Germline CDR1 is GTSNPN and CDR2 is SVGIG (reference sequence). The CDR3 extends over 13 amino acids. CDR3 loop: CAWSAGGSYGYTF. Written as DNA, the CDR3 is TGTGCCTGGAGCGCCGGGGGAAGCTATGGCTACACCTTC.

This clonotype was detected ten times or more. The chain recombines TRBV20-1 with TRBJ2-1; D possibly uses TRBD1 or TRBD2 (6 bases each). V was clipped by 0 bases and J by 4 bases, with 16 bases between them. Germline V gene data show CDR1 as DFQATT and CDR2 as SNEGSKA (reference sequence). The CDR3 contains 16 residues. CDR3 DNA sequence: TGCAGTGCTAGAGATCCTAGGGGGGTTCAATACAATGAGCAGTTCTTC. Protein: CSARDPRGVQYNEQFF.

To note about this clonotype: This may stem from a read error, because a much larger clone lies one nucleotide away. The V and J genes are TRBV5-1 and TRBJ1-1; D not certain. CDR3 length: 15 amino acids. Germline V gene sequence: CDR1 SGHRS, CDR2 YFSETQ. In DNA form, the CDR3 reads TGCACCAGCAGCAATGGCATCGGCTTGAACACTGAAGCTTTCTTT. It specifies CTSSNGIGLNTEAFF.

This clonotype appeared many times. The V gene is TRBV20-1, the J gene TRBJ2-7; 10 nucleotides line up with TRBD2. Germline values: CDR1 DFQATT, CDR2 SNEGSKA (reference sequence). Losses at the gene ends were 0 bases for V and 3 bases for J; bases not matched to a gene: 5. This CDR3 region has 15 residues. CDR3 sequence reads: CSARDLRLAGYEQYF. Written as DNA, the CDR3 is TGCAGTGCTAGAGATCTGAGACTAGCGGGCTACGAGCAGTACTTC.

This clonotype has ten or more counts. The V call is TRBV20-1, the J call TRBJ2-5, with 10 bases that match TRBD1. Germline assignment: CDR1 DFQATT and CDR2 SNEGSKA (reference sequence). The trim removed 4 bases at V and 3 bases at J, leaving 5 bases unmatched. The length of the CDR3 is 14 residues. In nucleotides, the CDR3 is TGCAGTGCTATCCCGGGACAGGGGAAAGAGACCCAGTACTTC. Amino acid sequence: CSAIPGQGKETQYF.